The clone carrying this TCR beta chain appeared a few times. TCRdb re-derived calls from the RT-PCR reads in MiXCR, one entry per CDR3 protein. The sample includes 900,000 to 1,000,000 distinct CDR3 sequences, more than 15% seen only once; the top ten take around 5.5%. These data are taken from a study of patients and donors after allogeneic stem cell transplantation. V lost 1 base to trimming and J lost 12 bases, with 15 bases between them. The CDR3 consists of 12 residues. Germline V gene sequence: CDR1 SQVTM, CDR2 ANQGSEA. Source material: blood, either unsorted or a sorted T cell fraction (not recorded which). The source of this sequence is a human donor who was either an allogeneic HSCT recipient or a stem cell or donor lymphocyte infusion donor (not recorded which). It is not recorded whose cells these are; they may come from a transplant donor. The rearrangement links TRBV29-1 to TRBJ1-2; D unclear. The CDR3 bases are TGCAGCGTTGAAGTGGATAACCAAGGGCACACCTTC. Translation gives CSVEVDNQGHTF.